One T cell receptor beta chain is described in this entry. The target antigen is unknown. The entry originates in a study of identifying expanded T cells in peripheral blood. Produced via immunoSEQ multiplex PCR; TCRdb's table is partial and in-frame only. Among 50,000 or so clones listed, approximately 89% were seen once. The CDR3 extends over 15 amino acids. Germline V lookup: CDR1 SEHNR, CDR2 FQNEAQ (reference sequence). The V end was cut by 1 base, the J end by 8 bases, with 15 bases between. Collection occurred without any documented infections or immune events in donors. Overall study findings and caveats: Technical replicates showed approximately 1.2 changed clones; approximately 2 weeks 15 to 20; four weeks 19.

This TCR came from a person aged 18 to 70 in good health. This chain connects TRBV7-9 to TRBJ2-1; the D is unclear. Sequenced input: blood. The CDR3 nucleotides are TGTGCCAGCAGCTTAGGTTGGGGTGCACGCGATGAGCAGTTCTTC. Its protein is CASSLGWGARDEQFF.